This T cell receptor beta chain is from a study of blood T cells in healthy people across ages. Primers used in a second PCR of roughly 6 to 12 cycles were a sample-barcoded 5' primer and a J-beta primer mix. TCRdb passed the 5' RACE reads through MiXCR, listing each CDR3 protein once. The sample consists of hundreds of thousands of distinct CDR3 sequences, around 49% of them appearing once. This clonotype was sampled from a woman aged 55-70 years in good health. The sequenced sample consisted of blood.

In DNA, the CDR3 is TGTGCCAGCAGTTTAAGGGCTGCCATCAGAGAGACCCAGTACTTC. This translates into CASSLRAAIRETQYF. The chain links TRBV27 to TRBJ2-5; no firm D call. V was clipped by 2 bases and J by 4 bases, with 14 bases between them. The CDR3 loop spans 15 amino acids. Germline V gene data show CDR1 as MNHEY and CDR2 as SMNVEV (reference sequence).